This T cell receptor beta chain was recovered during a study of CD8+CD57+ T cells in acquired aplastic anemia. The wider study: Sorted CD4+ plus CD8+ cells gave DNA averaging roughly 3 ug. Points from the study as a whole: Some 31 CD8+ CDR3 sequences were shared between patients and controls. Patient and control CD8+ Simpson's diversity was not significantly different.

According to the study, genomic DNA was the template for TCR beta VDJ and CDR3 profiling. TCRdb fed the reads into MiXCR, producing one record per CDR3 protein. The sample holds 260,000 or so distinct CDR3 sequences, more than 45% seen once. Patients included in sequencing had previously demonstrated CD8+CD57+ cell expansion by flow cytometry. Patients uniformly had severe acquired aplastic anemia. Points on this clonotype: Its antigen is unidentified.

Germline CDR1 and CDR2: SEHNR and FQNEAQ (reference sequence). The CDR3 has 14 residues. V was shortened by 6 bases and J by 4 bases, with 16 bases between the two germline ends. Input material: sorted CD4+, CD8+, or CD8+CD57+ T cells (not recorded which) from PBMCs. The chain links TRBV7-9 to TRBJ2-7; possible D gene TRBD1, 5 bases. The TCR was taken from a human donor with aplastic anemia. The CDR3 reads CASRVGRQTYEQYF. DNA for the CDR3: TGTGCCAGCAGAGTAGGTCGACAGACTTACGAGCAGTACTTC.